This T cell receptor (beta chain) came from a study of CD8+ T cells in alopecia areata. Study information: Oral tofacitinib (5 to 10 mg twice daily) was administered to treated patients. Tofacitinib therapy took 6 to 18 months; 6 months off drug came after. The study's findings and limits: Clonality was higher in lesional than normal scalp, especially in alopecia totalis/universalis.

Germline V lookup: CDR1 MDHEN, CDR2 SYDVKM. Trimming removed 3 bases at V and 0 bases at J, with 5 bases between. This CDR3 is 13 amino acids long. The treatment was: oral pan-JAK inhibitor, 5-10 mg twice daily. Collection of lesional scalp punch biopsies and peripheral blood was performed in alopecia areata patients. Sequencing relied on a cDNA template that was reverse transcribed from extracted RNA. The repertoire was sequenced with immunoSEQ multiplex PCR; TCRdb's copy has only in-frame clones and lacks some. The profile shows 180,000 or so clones, nearly 60% of them singletons. In regard to this clone: No antigen is known for it.

The chain joins TRBV28 to TRBJ1-2; D is undetermined. The sequence was collected from a human donor with alopecia areata. Sequencing was performed on CD4+ T cells sorted from blood, taken at week 24, from a patient treated with tofacitinib. The DNA for the CDR3 is TGTGCCAGCAGTTTGGTCCCTAACTATGGCTACACCTTC. Its protein is CASSLVPNYGYTF.